The 23 T cell receptor beta chains listed next were all sequenced from one sample in a study of neurological immune-mediated disorders. Using its own MiXCR run on the 5' RACE reads, TCRdb lists one record per CDR3 protein. Here the sample spans tens of thousands of distinct CDR3 sequences, roughly an eighth being singletons. Sequenced material: PBMCs. The receptors here all came from a woman aged 55-69 years with HTLV-1-associated myelopathy (HAM/TSP).

V usage is TRBV6-5 and J usage is TRBJ2-3, with a weak D call TRBD1 (6 bases). Trimming left V 7 bases short and J 8 bases short, with 19 bases between. Per the germline V gene, CDR1 is MNHEY and CDR2 is SVGAGI. CDR3 length equals 14 residues. CDR3 DNA: TGTGCCAGCAAGCGCTGGACAGCCGAAGGTACGCAGTATTTT. Amino acid sequence: CASKRWTAEGTQYF.

This chain connects TRBV24-1 to TRBJ2-1, with 11 bases identical to TRBD2. Per the germline V gene, CDR1 is KGHDR and CDR2 is SFDVKD. The CDR3 is made up of 15 amino acids. Trimming took 1 base from V and 10 from J; bases not matched to a gene: 5. CDR3 in DNA: TGTGCCACCAGTGATTTTCTAGCGGGAGGCTGGGAGCAGTTCTTC. It encodes CATSDFLAGGWEQFF.

The sample holds many counts of this clonotype. This sequence joins TRBV11-2 and TRBJ2-7; 7 nucleotides line up with TRBD1. V was clipped by 1 base and J by 0 bases; unmatched bases: 12. The CDR3 length is 18 residues. CDR1 is SGHAT, CDR2 FQNNGV, per germline. CDR3 region: CASSLVGRGLHFSYEQYF. The CDR3 DNA reads as TGTGCCAGCAGCTTAGTAGGCAGGGGGTTACACTTCTCCTACGAGCAGTACTTC.

There are many counts of this clonotype. This sequence joins TRBV5-1 and TRBJ2-3; possibly TRBD2 for D (5 bases). CDR1 is SGHRS, CDR2 YFSETQ, per germline. The CDR3 covers 14 residues. V was pared by 2 bases and J by 1 base, with 8 bases between. The CDR3 here is CASSFGKGTDTQYF. The CDR3 nucleotides read TGCGCCAGCAGCTTCGGGAAAGGCACAGATACGCAGTATTTT.

This clonotype was seen repeatedly, ten times or more. The chain carries TRBV27 and TRBJ2-7; 14 nucleotides agree with TRBD2. Germline assignment: CDR1 MNHEY and CDR2 SMNVEV (reference sequence). Trimming cost V 3 bases and J 4 bases; bases outside gene matches: 5. The CDR3 has 16 residues. The CDR3 loop reads CASSFGTSGSLYEQYF. The DNA for the CDR3 is TGTGCCAGCAGTTTTGGGACTAGCGGGAGTCTATACGAGCAGTACTTC.

There are many counts of this clonotype. The V call is TRBV12-3 or TRBV12-4, the J call TRBJ1-1; no definite D call. V lost 7 bases to trimming and J lost 3 bases, with 12 bases between them. This CDR3 contains 13 residues. Here the CDR3 reads CASIRDLHTEAFF. The DNA for the CDR3 is TGTGCCAGCATTCGAGACTTGCACACTGAAGCTTTCTTT.

This clonotype was found many times. This CDR3 is CSATRDLNSGANVLTF. The CDR3 bases are TGCAGTGCTACAAGGGACTTAAATTCTGGGGCCAACGTCCTGACTTTC. This sequence joins TRBV20-1 and TRBJ2-6; D perhaps matches TRBD2 (6 bases). Deletions cut 4 bases from V and 1 base from J, with 14 bases between. The CDR3 has 16 residues. Germline V gene data show CDR1 as DFQATT and CDR2 as SNEGSKA (reference sequence).

This chain links TRBV4-1 with TRBJ2-1, with 8 bases lining up with TRBD2. This CDR3 is 16 amino acids long. With 0 bases clipped from V and 2 bases from J, the junction kept 3 bases outside the gene matches. CDR1 MGHRA and CDR2 YSYEKL come from the germline V gene. The CDR3 reads CASSQESGSTYNEQFF. CDR3 nucleotide sequence: TGCGCCAGCAGCCAAGAGAGCGGGAGCACCTACAATGAGCAGTTCTTC.

This clonotype has at least ten counts. The rearrangement links TRBV3-1 to TRBJ2-3; D is unresolved. The length of the CDR3 is 14 residues. Between the trimmed V and J ends, which lost 4 bases and 2 bases, there was a span of 10 bases. The germline V gene encodes CDR1 LGHDT and CDR2 YNNKEL (reference sequence). DNA for the CDR3: TGTGCCAGCAGCCCCCACAGCGACACAGATACGCAGTATTTT. Its translation is CASSPHSDTDTQYF.

This clonotype was observed at least ten times. V is TRBV20-1 and J is TRBJ1-1; D is ambiguous. Germline lookup yields CDR1 DFQATT and CDR2 SNEGSKA (reference sequence). V shed 1 base and J shed 7 bases, with 10 bases lying between them. CDR3 length: 12 amino acids. The CDR3 here is CSARARSVEAFF. CDR3 nucleotide sequence: TGCAGTGCTAGAGCGAGGTCAGTTGAAGCTTTCTTT.

In regard to this clonotype: A clone one base away is much larger, so this may be a read error. The chain uses TRBV28 and TRBJ2-7, with D perhaps assigned TRBD1 or TRBD2 (5 bases each). Germline values: CDR1 MDHEN, CDR2 SYDVKM. V shed 7 bases and J shed 4 bases, with 17 bases lying between them. The CDR3 has 14 amino acids. The DNA for the CDR3 is TGTGCCAGCACCTGGTTGGGGGAACGGTACGAGCAGTACTTC. This encodes CASTWLGERYEQYF.

There are many counts of this clonotype. This chain links TRBV24-1 with TRBJ2-1; 10 bases align to TRBD2. Germline V lookup: CDR1 KGHDR, CDR2 SFDVKD. V gave up 3 bases and J gave up 15 bases; unmatched junction bases: 16. The CDR3 totals 16 residues. The DNA of the CDR3 is TGTGCCACCAGTGATCGAACTAGCGGGAAAGGCTCTTCGCTGTTCTTC. The encoded protein is CATSDRTSGKGSSLFF.

The sample holds many counts of this clonotype. The chain carries TRBV28 and TRBJ2-5, with TRBD2 matching 10 bases. The germline CDR1 and CDR2 sequences are MDHEN and SYDVKM. The CDR3 sequence is 15 residues long. The V and J ends lost 5 bases and 1 base, in that order; junction bases with no gene match: 4. As DNA, the CDR3 is TGTGCCAGCAGTATGACTAGCGGGCCCCAAGAGACCCAGTACTTC. This gives the protein CASSMTSGPQETQYF. Complete variable domain (other parts from reference TRBV28 and TRBJ2-5): DVKVTQSSRYLVKRTGEKVFLECVQDMDHENMFWYRQDPGLGLRLIYFSYDVKMKEKGDIPEGYSVSREKKERFSLILESASTNQTSMYLCASSMTSGPQETQYFGPGTRLLVL.

The sample holds many counts of this clonotype. This rearrangement joins TRBV7-9 to TRBJ1-3; no reliable D call. From germline, CDR1 is SEHNR and CDR2 FQNEAQ (reference sequence). V was clipped by 3 bases and J by 4 bases, with 10 bases between them. The CDR3 loop spans 14 amino acids. The CDR3 spells CASSLRVSGNTIYF. The CDR3 DNA sequence: TGTGCCAGCAGCTTGAGGGTATCGGGAAACACCATATATTTT.

Ten or more counts support this clonotype. J is TRBJ2-2 and V is TRBV3-1; 7 bases line up with TRBD2. CDR1 is LGHDT and CDR2 is YNNKEL in the germline V gene (reference sequence). V was pared by 3 bases and J by 5 bases, with 0 bases of the junction left unmatched. CDR3 length: 13 residues. The CDR3 sequence is CASSQGGTGELFF. The CDR3 coding sequence is TGTGCCAGCAGCCAGGGGGGGACCGGGGAGCTGTTTTTT.

This clonotype has a count of ten or more. The chain couples TRBV7-8 to TRBJ1-3; 9 bases line up with TRBD1. CDR1 is SGHVS, CDR2 FQNEAQ, per germline. Unmatched junction bases numbered 9, after V lost 5 bases and J lost 4 bases. This CDR3 has 16 amino acids. CDR3 residues: CASSDRGTGIGNTIYF. CDR3 DNA: TGTGCCAGCAGCGATCGGGGGACAGGGATCGGAAACACCATATATTTT.

The rearrangement joins TRBV29-1 to TRBJ1-5; 9 bases fit TRBD1. Trimming took 4 bases from V and 5 from J; bases not matched to a gene: 3. This CDR3 contains 13 residues. In germline, CDR1 is SQVTM, CDR2 ANQGSEA. Written as DNA, the CDR3 is TGCAGCGTTGGGGACAGGGTCCATCAGCCCCAGCATTTT. It specifies CSVGDRVHQPQHF. Together with reference TRBV29-1 and TRBJ1-5, the CDR3 gives the full variable domain: SAVISQKPSRDICQRGTSLTIQCQVDSQVTMMFWYRQQPGQSLTLIATANQGSEATYESGFVIDKFPISRPNLTFSTLTVSNMSPEDSSIYLCSVGDRVHQPQHFGDGTRLSIL.

In this sample, this clonotype turned up a few times. The chain has TRBV6-2 or TRBV6-3 and TRBJ2-1; the D gene is possibly TRBD2 (6 bases). V was cut by 8 bases and J by 15 bases, with 20 bases left in between. Germline values: CDR1 MNHEY, CDR2 SVGEGT. The CDR3 has 12 amino acids. In nucleotides, the CDR3 is TGTGCCAGCTCAGTAGCCCTCGGGGAGGCGTTCTTC. This sequence encodes CASSVALGEAFF.

This chain uses TRBV6-1 with TRBJ2-1; 10 bases agree with TRBD2. CDR1 is MNHNS, CDR2 SASEGT, per germline. CDR3 size: 15 residues. J gave up 0 bases and V 6 bases, and 2 bases lay outside the gene matches. The chain's CDR3 is CASRASGGSYNEQFF. The CDR3 nucleotides read TGTGCCAGCAGGGCTAGCGGGGGCTCCTACAATGAGCAGTTCTTC.

Regarding this clonotype: Since no conserved phenylalanine or tryptophan closes the CDR3, a read error is the likely cause. The gene calls are TRBV3-1 and TRBJ2-1, with TRBD2 matching over 11 bases. The CDR3 contains 16 residues. CDR1 and CDR2 (germline): LGHDT, YNNKEL (reference sequence). The CDR3 reads CASNQVVAGGGNEQFL. The CDR3 DNA follows: TGTGCCAGCAACCAAGTAGTAGCGGGAGGGGGAAATGAGCAGTTCTTA.

This clonotype was found many times. V gene TRBV10-3 combines with J gene TRBJ2-7; 8 nucleotides match TRBD2. J lost 2 bases, V lost 4 bases, and 4 bases had no gene match. The CDR3 covers 14 residues. In germline, CDR1 is ENHRY, CDR2 SYGVKD. The CDR3 nucleotides are TGTGCCATCAGTGTAGCGGGACTCCCCTACGAGCAGTACTTC. Translating gives CAISVAGLPYEQYF.

This clonotype was seen many times. The chain is built from TRBV27 and TRBJ2-3; 8 nucleotides match TRBD1. V shed 5 bases, J shed 3 bases, and the junction held 4 bases outside the gene matches. Germline V gives CDR1 MNHEY, CDR2 SMNVEV (reference sequence). CDR3 length equals 14 residues. CDR3 region: CASSLRQGTDTQYF. The CDR3 region has the DNA TGTGCCAGCAGTCTGAGACAGGGGACAGATACGCAGTATTTT.

This clonotype was recorded at least ten times. The chain uses TRBV20-1 and TRBJ2-1; 13 bases map to TRBD2. Trimming removed 1 base from V and 3 bases from J; junction bases left unmatched: 12. The germline CDR1 and CDR2 sequences are DFQATT and SNEGSKA (reference sequence). This CDR3 spans 19 amino acids. CDR3 region: CSARVVLAGGSSFYNEQFF. CDR3 coding DNA: TGCAGTGCTAGAGTAGTACTAGCGGGAGGGTCTTCTTTCTACAATGAGCAGTTCTTC.